The rows below give T cell receptor beta chains drawn from one sample of a study of T-cell memory formation after mild COVID-19. TCRdb fed the 5' RACE reads into MiXCR, producing one record per CDR3 protein. The sample holds approximately 110,000 distinct CDR3 sequences, 22% seen once. The sequencing sample was made of PBMCs or a T cell subset sorted from them (not recorded which). These receptors were collected from a man younger than 35 who had mild COVID-19 (a few samples of this study predate the infection). Cell type and time point are not known. Both conserved end residues are part of each CDR3. A D gene is named only where the DNA matches it firmly. Some rows have no size entry. The others give once, few or many, or a class for an expanded clone.

abundance	d_gene	j_gene	v_gene	CDR3nt	CDR3aa
NA	TRBD2	TRBJ2-1	TRBV4-2	TGTGCCAGCAGCCAAGCCCCCCGACTAGCGGGGTACAATGAGCAGTTCTTC	CASSQAPRLAGYNEQFF
few	TRBD2	TRBJ2-3	TRBV2	TGTGCCAGCAGTTTTCGGGGGGGCCGCCCCACAGATACGCAGTATTTT	CASSFRGGRPTDTQYF
few	NA	TRBJ2-6	TRBV7-2	TGTGCCAGCAGCTTACGTTCTGCGGAACTCTACTCTGGGGCCAACGTCCTGACTTTC	CASSLRSAELYSGANVLTF
NA	NA	TRBJ1-1	TRBV2	TGTGCCAGCAGCCATTATGGACAGACTAACACTGAAGCTTTCTTT	CASSHYGQTNTEAFF
few	TRBD1	TRBJ1-6	TRBV18	TGTGCCAGCTCACCGGACAGGAGCTATAATTCACCCCTCCACTTT	CASSPDRSYNSPLHF
many	NA	TRBJ1-1	TRBV29-1	TGCAGCGTGGGACTGATGAACACTGAAGCTTTCTTT	CSVGLMNTEAFF
NA	NA	TRBJ2-7	TRBV27	TGTGCCAGCAGTTTCTCTCAATTCTCCTACGAGCAGTACTTC	CASSFSQFSYEQYF
NA	NA	TRBJ2-5	TRBV20-1	TGCAGTGCTAGTTGGGCCGGGGTCGTTGCAGAAGAGACCCAGTACTTC	CSASWAGVVAEETQYF
NA	TRBD1	TRBJ2-3	TRBV11-2	TGTGCCAGCAGCTCATGGCGTTGGGACAGGGGGCTCACAGATACGCAGTATTTT	CASSSWRWDRGLTDTQYF
few	NA	TRBJ2-1	TRBV7-8	TGTGCCAGCAGCTCGGCCCCCAGGAGAAACAATGAGCAGTTCTTC	CASSSAPRRNNEQFF
NA	NA	TRBJ1-1	TRBV7-9	TGTGCCAGCAGCTCCACCAGCTTGATGAACACTGAAGCTTTCTTT	CASSSTSLMNTEAFF
few	TRBD1	TRBJ1-5	TRBV27	TGTGCCAGCAGTCCATCGACAGGGCAGGGGAATCAGCCCCAGCATTTT	CASSPSTGQGNQPQHF
few	TRBD1	TRBJ2-1	TRBV24-1	TGTGCCACCAGTGATTCAACGACAGGGGAGGACAATGAGCAGTTCTTC	CATSDSTTGEDNEQFF
once	NA	TRBJ2-5	TRBV7-9	TGTGCCAGCAGCTTATTAAAACAGGACCTAAAGACCCAGTACTTC	CASSLLKQDLKTQYF
NA	TRBD2	TRBJ2-3	TRBV5-4	TGTGCCAGCAGCTTGGGACTAGCGGGGGGGCCCCCAGATACGCAGTATTTT	CASSLGLAGGPPDTQYF
NA	TRBD1	TRBJ1-6	TRBV7-3	TGTGCCAGCAGCAATCGACAGGGGATTCGTTATAATTCACCCCTCCACTTT	CASSNRQGIRYNSPLHF
NA	NA	TRBJ1-1	TRBV20-1	TGCAGTGCTAGAGATCCAGGGAACACTGAAGCTTTCTTT	CSARDPGNTEAFF
NA	TRBD1	TRBJ1-1	TRBV12-3/TRBV12-4	TGTGCCAGCAGTTCTGAGGGGGCCCTCACTGAAGCTTTCTTT	CASSSEGALTEAFF
few	NA	TRBJ1-1	TRBV7-9	TGTGCCAGCAGCTCCCTATCTTATCTCAACACTGAAGCTTTCTTT	CASSSLSYLNTEAFF
NA	NA	TRBJ2-3	TRBV11-2	TGTGCCAGCAGCTTAGGGACGCAGGGTGTGAGGACAGATACGCAGTATTTT	CASSLGTQGVRTDTQYF
NA	NA	TRBJ2-3	TRBV7-7	TGTGCTAGCAGCCAAGGACAACCAGATACGCAGTATTTT	CASSQGQPDTQYF
few	NA	TRBJ2-7	TRBV9	TGTGCCAGCAGCGTGGCAGGGAATGCCTACGAGCAGTACTTC	CASSVAGNAYEQYF
many	NA	TRBJ2-1	TRBV7-2	TGTGCCAGCAGCCCGACTAGGTTCAATGAGCAGTTCTTC	CASSPTRFNEQFF
few	NA	TRBJ2-1	TRBV15	TGTGCCACCAGTGACACTGCGACCTACAATGAGCAGTTCTTC	CATSDTATYNEQFF
NA	TRBD1	TRBJ2-5	TRBV6-5	TGTGCCAGCAGCCCGCGGGACAGGGAGAGCCAAGAGACCCAGTACTTC	CASSPRDRESQETQYF
few	NA	TRBJ1-1	TRBV4-2	TGTGCCAGCAGCCAAGATAGGAGGAACACTGAAGCTTTCTTT	CASSQDRRNTEAFF
few	NA	TRBJ1-6	TRBV4-3	TGCGCCAGCAGCCAAGATCTAATATGGGGCTCCTATAATTCACCCCTCCACTTT	CASSQDLIWGSYNSPLHF
NA	TRBD2	TRBJ2-5	TRBV20-1	TGCAGTGCTAGAGATATAGCGGGGGGTCAGACCCAGTACTTC	CSARDIAGGQTQYF
few	NA	TRBJ2-1	TRBV5-4	TGTGCCAGCAGCTTTGGTGACGTCAATGAGCAGTTCTTC	CASSFGDVNEQFF
NA	NA	TRBJ1-1	TRBV7-9	TGTGCCAGCCTCCTTGTTAGCACTGAAGCTTTCTTT	CASLLVSTEAFF
NA	NA	TRBJ1-1	TRBV5-1	TGCGCCAGCAGCGGGAGGGGGGCCACTGAAGCTTTCTTT	CASSGRGATEAFF
few	NA	TRBJ2-2	TRBV5-1	TGCGCCAGCAGCTTGTCAGGGTTCACCGGGGAGCTGTTTTTT	CASSLSGFTGELFF
NA	NA	TRBJ2-7	TRBV9	TGTGCCAGCAGCGTAGGAGGGAGCTCCTACGAGCAGTACTTC	CASSVGGSSYEQYF
NA	NA	TRBJ2-5	TRBV7-2	TGTGCCAGCAGCCCGTATACACGGGGAGGAGAGACCCAGTACTTC	CASSPYTRGGETQYF
NA	TRBD1	TRBJ1-1	TRBV7-9	TGTGCCAGCAGCCCTCTTGGGGGACAGTCAGAAGCTTTCTTT	CASSPLGGQSEAFF
NA	NA	TRBJ2-2	TRBV11-2	TGTGCCAGCAGCTTATACGGCGGGGAGCTGTTTTTT	CASSLYGGELFF
few	NA	TRBJ2-1	TRBV7-9	TGTGCCAGCAGGACCGGCTATGATGAGCAGTTCTTC	CASRTGYDEQFF